This entry lists 23 T cell receptor beta chains sequenced from one sample in a study of vaccination and CD4 T cells after COVID-19. Treatment indicated: approximately 9-day PBMC culture with coronavirus spike peptide pools or control peptides (ViraFEST assay). Antigens of these TCRs are unknown. Cultured CD4+ T-cell DNA underwent Oncomine TCR Beta short-read sequencing. Each CDR3 protein gets one entry after TCRdb re-called the PCR reads with MiXCR. The sample yields 14,000 or so distinct CDR3 sequences, less than 55% seen once. Input material: CD4+ T cells from blood, cultured in vitro. All receptors derive from a human donor who had recovered from COVID-19.

The chain links TRBV27 to TRBJ2-3, with 8 bases lining up with TRBD2. This CDR3 spans 12 amino acids. V lost 6 bases, J lost 8 bases, and 4 bases stayed unmatched. Germline loops: CDR1 MNHEY, CDR2 SMNVEV (reference sequence). The CDR3 DNA follows: TGTGCCAGCAGATTCGCGGGGGGTACGCAGTATTTT. It codes for CASRFAGGTQYF.

This clonotype was recorded a few times. The chain uses TRBV10-1 and TRBJ2-3, with TRBD1 matching 12 bases. The V segment lost 4 bases and the J segment 5 bases; nucleotides outside the gene matches: 4. Germline V gives CDR1 WNHNN, CDR2 SYGVQD (reference sequence). CDR3 length: 15 residues. CDR3 DNA: TGCGCCAGCAGTGGGGACAGGGGGCGAGAAGATACGCAGTATTTT. This codes for CASSGDRGREDTQYF.

The chain has TRBV12-1 and TRBJ1-1; TRBD1 is the table's D call, not checked against the DNA. TRBV12-1 is annotated as a pseudogene. The CDR3 is 17 residues long. In DNA, the CDR3 is TGTGCCAGCAGCCTATACCGGGACAGGGGCGGAGGCACTGAAGCTTTCTTT. Amino acid sequence: CASSLYRDRGGGTEAFF.

This clonotype has a handful of counts. The chain is built from TRBV12-3 or TRBV12-4 and TRBJ2-4; D is perhaps TRBD2 (7 bases). V gave up 9 bases and J gave up 6 bases, with 15 bases separating them. The CDR3 loop spans 13 amino acids. CDR3: CASRGEGTNIQYF. The CDR3 DNA reads TGTGCCAGTAGGGGGGAGGGGACAAACATTCAGTACTTC.

The chain employs TRBV19 and TRBJ1-2; TRBD1 matches 8 bases. This CDR3 region has 13 residues. From germline, CDR1 is LNHDA and CDR2 SQIVND (reference sequence). J was trimmed by 10 bases and V by 5 bases; bases with no gene match: 9. CDR3: CASSPMDRAIYTF. The CDR3 DNA reads as TGTGCCAGTAGTCCCATGGACAGGGCGATCTACACCTTC.

The chain joins TRBV7-8 to TRBJ1-6, with D perhaps matching TRBD1 (5 bases). V was cut by 2 bases and J by 10 bases, with 12 bases left in between. Looked up from germline, CDR1 is SGHVS and CDR2 is FQNEAQ. This CDR3 has 14 amino acids. CDR3 in amino acids: CASSLQLWGSPLHF. In nucleotides, the CDR3 is TGTGCCAGCAGCTTACAGCTGTGGGGCTCACCCCTCCACTTT.

The chain has TRBV11-3 and TRBJ2-7; 9 bases fit TRBD1. V dropped 3 bases and J dropped 3; count of bases not matched to a gene: 6. Germline V gene lookup returns CDR1 SGHNT and CDR2 YENEEA. The CDR3 contains 15 residues. The CDR3: CASSFKPGQGYEQYF. As DNA, the CDR3 is TGTGCCAGCAGCTTCAAACCGGGACAGGGCTACGAGCAGTACTTC.

The rearrangement links TRBV10-3 to TRBJ2-2; 10 positions match TRBD1. Per germline, CDR1 ENHRY and CDR2 SYGVKD. V dropped 6 bases and J dropped 4; count of bases not matched to a gene: 5. The CDR3 is 15 amino acids. The CDR3 spells CAISTTGGSTGELFF. CDR3 coding DNA: TGTGCCATCAGCACGACAGGGGGCAGCACCGGGGAGCTGTTTTTT.

The rearrangement joins TRBV27 to TRBJ1-1, with a weak D call TRBD1 (6 bases). V was clipped by 8 bases and J by 2 bases, with 21 bases between them. The CDR3 sequence is 16 residues long. Germline loops: CDR1 MNHEY, CDR2 SMNVEV (reference sequence). This chain's CDR3 is CASPTGTQIGNTEAFF. Here the CDR3 DNA reads TGTGCCAGCCCCACCGGGACACAAATTGGCAACACTGAAGCTTTCTTT.

This clonotype was seen only a few times. The chain's CDR3 is CAIRKGTGNTGELFF. CDR3 sequence (DNA): TGTGCCATCAGGAAGGGGACAGGGAACACCGGGGAGCTGTTTTTT. This chain connects TRBV10-3 to TRBJ2-2; the match to TRBD1 covers 8 bases. With V trimmed by 6 bases and J by 1 base, 4 bases remained unmatched. The CDR3 runs to 15 residues. Germline V gene lookup returns CDR1 ENHRY and CDR2 SYGVKD.

The rearrangement links TRBV6-5 to TRBJ2-7; 8 bases map to TRBD1. The CDR3 is 15 amino acids. In germline, CDR1 is MNHEY, CDR2 SVGAGI. J was trimmed by 2 bases and V by 2 bases; bases with no gene match: 5. The CDR3 loop is CASSYQGQETYEQYF. For the CDR3, the DNA is TGTGCCAGCAGTTACCAGGGACAGGAGACCTACGAGCAGTACTTC.

The V gene is TRBV5-1, the J gene TRBJ1-1; 7 bases match TRBD1. J gave up 7 bases and V 4 bases, and 7 bases lay outside the gene matches. Germline CDR1 is SGHRS and CDR2 is YFSETQ. The length of the CDR3 is 13 residues. CDR3: CASSPGGANEAFF. The CDR3 DNA reads TGCGCCAGCAGCCCAGGGGGGGCGAATGAAGCTTTCTTT.

This chain links TRBV6-1 with TRBJ1-5; D not resolved. Between the trimmed V and J ends, which lost 6 bases and 4 bases, there was a span of 10 bases. In germline, CDR1 is MNHNS, CDR2 SASEGT. This CDR3 contains 13 residues. The DNA for the CDR3 is TGTGCCAGCAGCGAAAGAGGTAATCAGCCCCAGCATTTT. This translates into CASSERGNQPQHF.

The chain uses TRBV6-1 and TRBJ2-3; TRBD2 matches at 9 bases. The CDR3 is made up of 15 amino acids. V dropped 6 bases and J dropped 2; count of bases not matched to a gene: 6. Germline values: CDR1 MNHNS, CDR2 SASEGT. CDR3 DNA sequence: TGTGCCAGCAGCCTGCGGGGGGGGACCACAGATACGCAGTATTTT. Translated: CASSLRGGTTDTQYF.

V gene TRBV28 combines with J gene TRBJ1-2; no firm D call. V shed 5 bases and J shed 4 bases, with 8 bases lying between them. Per germline, CDR1 MDHEN and CDR2 SYDVKM. The length of the CDR3 is 12 residues. The CDR3 DNA follows: TGTGCCAGCAGTACTACCCCCTATGGCTACACCTTC. Amino acids: CASSTTPYGYTF.

This clonotype was counted between two and nine times. This rearrangement joins TRBV6-1 to TRBJ1-2; a possible D gene is TRBD1 (5 bases). V lost 6 bases to trimming and J lost 7 bases, with 15 bases between them. The germline gives CDR1 MNHNS, CDR2 SASEGT. The CDR3 consists of 13 residues. The CDR3 sequence is CASRNRDSGGYTF. The CDR3, as DNA: TGTGCCAGCAGGAACCGGGACTCGGGTGGCTACACCTTC.

The rearrangement joins TRBV19 to TRBJ2-1, with 11 nucleotides matching TRBD1. The CDR3 contains 16 residues. In germline, CDR1 is LNHDA, CDR2 SQIVND (reference sequence). The J segment lost 3 bases and the V segment lost 5 bases, leaving 6 bases of the junction unmatched. The CDR3 DNA is TGTGCCAGTAGTCCAAGGACAGGGGGCTACTACAATGAGCAGTTCTTC. Its translation is CASSPRTGGYYNEQFF. Full variable domain (missing parts from reference TRBV19 and TRBJ2-1): DGGITQSPKYLFRKEGQNVTLSCEQNLNHDAMYWYRQDPGQGLRLIYYSQIVNDFQKGDIAEGYSVSREKKESFPLTVTSAQKNPTAFYLCASSPRTGGYYNEQFFGPGTRLTVL.

The chain recombines TRBV6-1 with TRBJ1-2, with D maybe TRBD1 (5 bases). Trimming took off 6 bases at V and 4 bases at J, with 15 bases between the two ends. The CDR3 runs to 14 residues. Germline values: CDR1 MNHNS, CDR2 SASEGT. CDR3 bases: TGTGCCAGCAGCGCGGACAAAGCCCCCTATGGCTACACCTTC. This codes for CASSADKAPYGYTF.

Only a few counts were recorded for this clonotype. V and J are TRBV11-3 and TRBJ2-1; 10 nucleotides match TRBD2. With 3 bases clipped from V and 10 bases from J, the junction kept 12 bases outside the gene matches. The CDR3 totals 16 residues. CDR1 and CDR2 from the germline V gene are SGHNT and YENEEA. The CDR3 loop is CASSFYISGGAREQFF. The CDR3 bases are TGTGCCAGCAGCTTTTACATCAGCGGGGGGGCGCGGGAGCAGTTCTTC.

CDR3 in DNA: TGCAGCGAGACTAGCGGGATGGTAGATACGCAGTATTTT. It yields the protein CSETSGMVDTQYF. The chain has TRBV29-1 and TRBJ2-3; TRBD2 matches 11 bases. The CDR3 length is 13 residues. V trimming: 7 bases; J trimming: 5 bases; junction bases outside the gene matches: 5. Per germline, CDR1 SQVTM and CDR2 ANQGSEA.

The rearrangement links TRBV7-9 to TRBJ1-1; D may be TRBD1 (5 bases). This CDR3 has 17 residues. Germline loops: CDR1 SEHNR, CDR2 FQNEAQ (reference sequence). Trimming stripped 5 bases from V and 4 bases from J, with 23 bases between. CDR3: CASSQRALRERGTEAFF. The CDR3 coding sequence is TGTGCCAGCAGCCAACGAGCACTCAGGGAAAGGGGCACTGAAGCTTTCTTT.

This clonotype was counted once. The chain links TRBV20-1 to TRBJ1-2; TRBD1 matches at 8 bases. The CDR3 has 11 amino acids. V lost 6 bases and J lost 8; bases outside the gene matches: 5. Germline CDR1 reads DFQATT; CDR2 reads SNEGSKA (reference sequence). This chain's CDR3 is CSAAGGRGYTF. The CDR3 coding sequence is TGCAGTGCAGCAGGGGGCCGCGGCTACACCTTC.

The J gene is TRBJ2-5, the V gene TRBV2, with D uncertain. CDR1 is SNHLY and CDR2 is FYNNEI in the germline V gene. Trimming removed 7 bases from V and 5 bases from J, with 8 bases in between. The CDR3 is 11 amino acids. The CDR3 is CASNSIETQYF. The CDR3 nucleotides are TGTGCCAGCAACTCGATTGAGACCCAGTACTTC.